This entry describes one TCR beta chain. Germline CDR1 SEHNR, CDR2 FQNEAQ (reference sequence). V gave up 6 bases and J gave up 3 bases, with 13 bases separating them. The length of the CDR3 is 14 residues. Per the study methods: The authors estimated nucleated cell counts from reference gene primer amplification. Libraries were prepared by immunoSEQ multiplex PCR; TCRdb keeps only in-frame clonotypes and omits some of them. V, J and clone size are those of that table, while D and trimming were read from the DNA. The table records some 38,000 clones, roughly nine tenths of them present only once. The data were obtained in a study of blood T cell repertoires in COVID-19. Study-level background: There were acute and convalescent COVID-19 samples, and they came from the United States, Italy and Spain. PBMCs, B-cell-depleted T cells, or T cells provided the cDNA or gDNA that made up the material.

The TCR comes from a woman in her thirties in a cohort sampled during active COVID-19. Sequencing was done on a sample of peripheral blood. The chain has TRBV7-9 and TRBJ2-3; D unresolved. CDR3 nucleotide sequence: TGTGCCAGCAGTCGGTATAGTGGTACAGATACGCAGTATTTT. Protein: CASSRYSGTDTQYF. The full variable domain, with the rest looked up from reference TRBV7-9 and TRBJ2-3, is DTGVSQNPRHKITKRGQNVTFRCDPISEHNRLYWYRQTLGQGPEFLTYFQNEAQLEKSRLLSDRFSAERPKGSFSTLEIQRTEQGDSAMYLCASSRYSGTDTQYFGPGTRLTVL.